Listed below are T cell receptor beta chains from one sample, sequenced in a study of molecular identifiers for immune sequencing clone quantification. One entry per CDR3 protein, called by TCRdb with MiXCR from the PCR reads. The table lists approximately 59,000 distinct CDR3 sequences, around 20% of them singletons. Sequenced: naive CD8+ T cells from blood, with Jurkat cell RNA spiked in. All receptors come from a human donor in good health. Some libraries in this study had Jurkat cell RNA spiked in. The CDR3 runs from the conserved cysteine through the conserved F or W. The order of the fields is V gene, J gene, D gene, clone size, CDR3 DNA, CDR3 protein. The D gene is left open where the match is weak. The listing skips clone size in some rows; elsewhere it reads once, few, many or a size class.

TRBV4-3	TRBJ2-3	-	many	TGCGCCAGCAGCCAAGATTGGCAAGCAAGGACAGATACGCAGTATTTT	CASSQDWQARTDTQYF
TRBV6-2/TRBV6-3	TRBJ1-1	TRBD1	many	TGTGCCAGCAGTTACCCACGGACAGGGCACACTGAAGCTTTCTTT	CASSYPRTGHTEAFF
TRBV12-3/TRBV12-4	TRBJ2-6	-	many	TGTGCCAGCAGCCCCGTGGGACCTTCCCTCTCTGGGGCCAACGTCCTGACTTTC	CASSPVGPSLSGANVLTF
TRBV10-2	TRBJ1-1	-	-	TGCGCCAGCAGTGAGCCCACCCCAGGCGCTGAAGCTTTCTTT	CASSEPTPGAEAFF
TRBV27	TRBJ2-7	TRBD2	few	TGTGCCAGCACGGCTAGCGGGAACTACGAGCAGTACTTC	CASTASGNYEQYF
TRBV20-1	TRBJ2-3	-	many	TGCAGTGCTAGAGATAGCCCACTCACAGATACGCAGTATTTT	CSARDSPLTDTQYF
TRBV19	TRBJ2-1	-	-	TGTGCCAGTAGTTCCGCAGTACAGAATGAGCAGCTCTTC	CASSSAVQNEQLF
TRBV4-1	TRBJ1-1	-	many	TGCGCCAGCAGCCAAGGTTGGCAGCCGAACACTGAAGCTTTCTTT	CASSQGWQPNTEAFF
TRBV7-9	TRBJ1-3	-	many	TGTGCCAGCAGCCCCCCTTTTGGGACATCGGTGGGAAACACCATATATTTT	CASSPPFGTSVGNTIYF
TRBV6-2/TRBV6-3	TRBJ2-1	TRBD1	many	TGTGCCAGCAGACCTTTCATACAGGGGAATGAGCAGTTCTTC	CASRPFIQGNEQFF
TRBV11-2	TRBJ2-3	-	-	TGTGCCAGCAGCCCAATAGATAGCGGAGATACGCAGTATTTT	CASSPIDSGDTQYF
TRBV13	TRBJ2-7	TRBD2	many	TGTGCCAGCAGCTCCTCAACTGAAGGACTAGCGGGTCTCTACGAGCAGTACTTC	CASSSSTEGLAGLYEQYF
TRBV15	TRBJ2-1	TRBD1	many	TGTGCCACCAGCGGCGGGACAGGGGTCGATGAGCAGTTCTTC	CATSGGTGVDEQFF
TRBV19	TRBJ1-2	-	many	TGTGCCACATCCGGGACTGATTACTATGGCTACACCTTC	CATSGTDYYGYTF
TRBV11-3	TRBJ1-5	-	many	TGTGCCAGCAGCTTAGAACAAGCCAGCAGCAATCAGCCCCAGCATTTT	CASSLEQASSNQPQHF
TRBV29-1	TRBJ2-1	-	many	TGCAGCGTTGAAGGGAGATCGGATGAGCAGTTCTTC	CSVEGRSDEQFF
TRBV14	TRBJ2-1	-	many	TGTGCCAGCAGCCAACCCCCCCTCGCAGGGTCCCATGAGCAGTTCTTC	CASSQPPLAGSHEQFF
TRBV5-8	TRBJ2-7	-	few	TGTGCCAGCAGCGGCGGGCCTCACGAGCAGTACTTC	CASSGGPHEQYF
TRBV28	TRBJ2-7	-	few	TGTGCCAGCAGTTTGAGGACTTACTACGAGCAGTACTTC	CASSLRTYYEQYF
TRBV27	TRBJ2-1	-	-	TGTGCCAGCAGTTTAATGGGACCGGCGTTTGAGCAGTTCTTC	CASSLMGPAFEQFF
TRBV29-1	TRBJ2-5	-	many	TGCAGCGTTGTCACCATTTCGCCCGAGTCACGCTTTCAAGAGACCCAGTACTTC	CSVVTISPESRFQETQYF
TRBV4-2	TRBJ2-3	-	many	TGTGCCAGCAGCCGGCCGGGCCCAGATACGCAGTATTTT	CASSRPGPDTQYF
TRBV10-3	TRBJ2-7	-	many	TGTGCCATCAGTGGTAAAGTCTACGAGCAGTACTTC	CAISGKVYEQYF
TRBV5-5	TRBJ2-2	TRBD1	many	TGTGCCAGCAGCTCAGACAGGGGGGCCTTGACCGGGGAGCTGTTTTTT	CASSSDRGALTGELFF
TRBV6-4	TRBJ2-3	-	many	TGTGCCAGCAGGTGGCAAATCCGCACAGATACGCAGTATTTT	CASRWQIRTDTQYF
TRBV28	TRBJ2-5	TRBD1	few	TGTGCCAGCAGTCCCGGGACAGGGATCCAAGAGACCCAGTACTTC	CASSPGTGIQETQYF
TRBV10-3	TRBJ2-6	-	many	TGTGCCATCAGTAACACCAGGGGGGCTGGGGCCAACGTCCTGACTTTC	CAISNTRGAGANVLTF
TRBV30	TRBJ2-5	-	many	TGTGCCTGGAGTGTCATGACGGGGGAGACCCAGTACTTC	CAWSVMTGETQYF